The table lists the clone carrying this T cell receptor beta chain with a few counts. Its antigen remains unknown. The source of the sample is a study of blood T cells in healthy people across ages. Notes on the study in general: Naive T cell percentage showed a strong correlation with the diversity of TCR beta.

Using a J-beta primer mix together with a sample-barcoded 5' primer, a second PCR was run for about 6 to 11 cycles. Each CDR3 protein gets one entry after TCRdb re-called the 5' RACE reads with MiXCR. This sample yields roughly 800,000 distinct CDR3 sequences, of which just under 25% are seen a single time; approximately 4% belongs to the top ten. This sample also appeared in a second study, on T cells of mothers and their children.

This receptor was identified in a boy between 10 and 17 years old in good health. The sequencing sample was made of blood.

Here the CDR3 DNA reads TGCAGCGTTAGAGTAGGAGGGGGCGACACCGGGGAGCTGTTTTTT. Protein: CSVRVGGGDTGELFF. J is TRBJ2-2 and V is TRBV29-1; the D gene is possibly TRBD1 (7 bases). This CDR3 has 15 amino acids. Germline CDR1 SQVTM, CDR2 ANQGSEA. V lost 5 bases to trimming and J lost 3 bases, with 16 bases between them.